This TCR beta chain was captured in a study of T cell responses to AZD1222 COVID-19 vaccine. The method was immunoSEQ multiplex PCR; TCRdb's version includes in-frame clones alone and lacks a portion of them. The table has approximately 100,000 clones, 90% seen once; the top ten hold approximately 1.2%. Trimming at V came to 4 bases and at J to 4 bases, leaving 8 bases not matched to a gene. This CDR3 has 16 amino acids. CDR1 and CDR2 (germline): SGHDN, FVKESK. The rearrangement uses TRBV14 and TRBJ2-2, with 8 bases aligning to TRBD2. Specimen: peripheral blood, collected on day 0 of AZD1222 vaccination. The origin of this receptor is an adult in good health. In DNA, the CDR3 is TGTGCCAGCAGCCCCCGGACTAGCTCTGGCACCGGGGAGCTGTTTTTT. It translates to CASSPRTSSGTGELFF.